The clone carrying this T cell receptor (beta chain) has a count of ten or more. What it recognizes is unknown. The library was designed around alpha chains, so this beta chain is a stray read whose abundance carries little weight. These data come from a study of spatial heterogeneity in lung cancer. Time point meaning: sample taken at primary tumor resection. Unsorted whole RNA of tumor, nontumor lung or frozen PBMC was sequenced. In germline, CDR1 is LGHDT, CDR2 YNNKEL (reference sequence). The CDR3 loop spans 12 amino acids. Trimming cost V 1 base and J 8 bases, with 6 bases left between them. General study results and limits: Mutation counts in tumors were tracked by counts of expanded intratumoral alpha and beta TCRs.

Every TCR cDNA molecule carried a tag that served as a unique molecular identifier. TCRdb passed the 5' RACE reads through MiXCR, listing each CDR3 protein once. Counted here are 17,000 or so distinct CDR3 sequences, more than 5% occurring once; the ten biggest clones make up approximately 6.2%. Sequenced here: lung tumor tissue, sampled at surgery. This TCR was recovered from a male donor with early-stage non-small cell lung cancer. This chain uses TRBV3-1 with TRBJ2-1; no clear D. As DNA, the CDR3 is TGTGCCAGCAGCCAAGTGGTACATGAGCAGTTCTTC. This gives the protein CASSQVVHEQFF.